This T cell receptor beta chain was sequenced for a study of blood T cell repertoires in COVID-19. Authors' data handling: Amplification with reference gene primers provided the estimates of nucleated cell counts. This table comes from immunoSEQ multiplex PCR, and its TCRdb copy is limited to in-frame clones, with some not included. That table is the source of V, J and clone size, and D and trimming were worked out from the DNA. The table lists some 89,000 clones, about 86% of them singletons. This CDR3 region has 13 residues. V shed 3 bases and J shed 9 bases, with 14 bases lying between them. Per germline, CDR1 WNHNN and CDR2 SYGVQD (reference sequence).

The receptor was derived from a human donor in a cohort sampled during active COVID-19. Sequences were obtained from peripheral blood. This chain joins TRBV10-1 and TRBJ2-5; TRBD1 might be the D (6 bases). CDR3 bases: TGCGCCAGCAGTGATCTGGACAGCCGGCCCCAGTACTTC. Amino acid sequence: CASSDLDSRPQYF.